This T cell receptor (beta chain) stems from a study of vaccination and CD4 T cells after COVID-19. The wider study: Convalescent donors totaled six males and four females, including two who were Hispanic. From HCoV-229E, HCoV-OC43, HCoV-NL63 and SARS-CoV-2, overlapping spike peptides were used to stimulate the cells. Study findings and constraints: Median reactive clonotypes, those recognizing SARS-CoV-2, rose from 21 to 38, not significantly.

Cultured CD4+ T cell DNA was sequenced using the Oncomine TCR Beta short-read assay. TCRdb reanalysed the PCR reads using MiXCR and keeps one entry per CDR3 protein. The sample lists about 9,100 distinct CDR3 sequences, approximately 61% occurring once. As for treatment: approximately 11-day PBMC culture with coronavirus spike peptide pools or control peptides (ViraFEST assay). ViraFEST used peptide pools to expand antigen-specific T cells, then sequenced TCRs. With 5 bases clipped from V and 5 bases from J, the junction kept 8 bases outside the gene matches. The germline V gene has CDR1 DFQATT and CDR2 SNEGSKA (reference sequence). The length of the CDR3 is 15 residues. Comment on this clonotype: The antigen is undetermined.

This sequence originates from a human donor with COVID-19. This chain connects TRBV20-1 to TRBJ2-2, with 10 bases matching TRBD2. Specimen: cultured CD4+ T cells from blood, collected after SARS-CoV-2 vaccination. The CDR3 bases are TGCAGTGCTCTATTAATACTAGCGGGAACCGGGGAGCTGTTTTTT. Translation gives CSALLILAGTGELFF.